This TCR beta chain was sequenced during a study of identical twins. Study observations and caveats: Without tracking the same donors, conclusions rested on cross-sectional statistical analysis.

The cDNA had a unique molecular identifier and a template-switch universal primer site. Via MiXCR, TCRdb re-called the 5' RACE reads, giving one row per CDR3 protein. The top ten clones hold less than 15% of a sample with 410,000 or so distinct CDR3 sequences, about 18% of them seen once. V lost 1 base to trimming and J lost 6 bases, with 6 bases between them. The CDR3 is 12 amino acids. Germline loops: CDR1 SEHNR, CDR2 FQNEAQ (reference sequence). This clonotype has a handful of counts. Its antigen is not identified. The sequencing input was naive T cells sorted from blood. The chain uses TRBV7-9 and TRBJ1-2; D is unresolved. This sequence was found in a man in his fifties or sixties in good health. The CDR3 protein is CASSLGTNGYTF. The CDR3 bases are TGTGCCAGCAGCTTAGGGACGAATGGCTACACCTTC.